This TCR beta chain was sequenced for a study of T cells in Graves' hyperthyroidism and ophthalmopathy (dated by TCRdb to the late 2010s). Study-level background: Peripheral blood samples were taken at the time of initial diagnosis, prior to any treatment. In addition, the study compared T-cell repertoires in thyroid tissue and in blood from six Graves' hyperthyroidism patients. The 95 to 100 discovery patients were randomly divided into training and test sets at a 7:3 ratio. Following sampling, methimazole starting at 30 mg daily was given to hyperthyroidism patients, and high-dose intravenous methylprednisolone was given to ophthalmopathy patients. TCR Vbeta CDR3 sequencing of approximately 140 peripheral blood samples (approximately 44 ophthalmopathy, 75 or so hyperthyroidism and approximately 17 progressor patients) is reported in the paper. Whether ophthalmopathy could be predicted prospectively was tested in an independent validation cohort made up of about 18 hyperthyroidism patients plus 17 patients who later progressed to ophthalmopathy. To identify TCR V-J signatures that set the groups apart, the researchers used a discovery cohort of about a hundred patients, made up of 40 to 45 with Graves' ophthalmopathy and some 56 with stable Graves' hyperthyroidism.

With regard to this clonotype: Its antigen target is currently unknown. The input lacks base qualities; no much larger clone sits a single base away.

TCR beta CDR3 regions were amplified from RNA transcripts. A first-round RT-PCR of the TCR CDR3 used the HTBI primer set with the Qiagen OneStep RT-PCR kit. The libraries were constructed in a second round of multiplex PCR and then size-selected and purified. The libraries were sequenced on an Illumina HiSeq2000 using paired-end 100 bp reads. The original pipeline was this. SOAPnuke was used to process the raw data, with reads discarded if the reads contained adapters or uncalled bases, had a mean Phred below 15, or lacked an exact constant-primer or identifier match. COPE v1.2.5 was used to merge high-quality paired reads, and clonotypes were defined as unique nucleotide sequences. MiTCR v1.1 was used to align the clonotypes against IMGT TRBV, TRBD and TRBJ reference segments. The analysis included only V-J combinations with a frequency above 0.0001, which together covered 99% to 99.2% of the repertoires. A TCS score was defined as the ratio of F50 (clonal expansion) to E x V (chaos), with BLOSUM62-based TCRdist applied between CDR3 peptides within each V-J. Welch's t-statistics and random forest reduced around 550 V-J features to around 14, which were used in a naive Bayes classifier (R e1071). TCRdb passed the public sequencing reads through fastp at Q25 and MiXCR, retaining productive beta sequences. Entries that share a CDR3 protein sequence are merged under the most common genes and DNA. The V and J calls come from TCRdb's annotation, not from the publication. The sample profile shows 340,000 or so distinct CDR3 sequences; roughly a fifth of them were found once. Of the sample, around 48% falls within the top ten clones.

Stable Graves' hyperthyroidism was defined as no progression to ophthalmopathy during 18 months of follow-up. The hyperthyroidism patients were between 18 and 65 years old and newly diagnosed, with a disease duration of less than 2 months. Patients with uncontrolled infections, other autoimmune diseases, pregnancy or lactation were excluded. Diagnoses were based on clinical symptoms, serum thyroxine and TRAb, thyroid ultrasound and orbital computed tomography. PBMCs were separated from roughly 9.6 ml of fresh peripheral blood using Ficoll-Paque density gradient centrifugation. Total RNA was extracted using Trizol reagent, and RNA quality was assessed on an Agilent 2100 Bioanalyzer. Including cysteine and phenylalanine, the CDR3 has 15 amino acids. The read is trimmed to its CDR3 DNA, 45 bases read in frame from base 1. CDR1 and CDR2 (SGHTA, FQGTGA) derive from the germline V gene. V and J lose 6 bases and 2 bases, and a span of 17 bases separates them.

Study-level results and caveats: Most expanded thyroid clonotypes (frequency above 0.001) were also found in blood, which suggests that blood repertoires may mirror thyroid immune responses. Sample size was not statistically predetermined, and blinding of investigators to group allocation was not performed. A 13 V-J signature model separated ophthalmopathy from stable hyperthyroidism, with roughly 88% sensitivity and 81% to 83% specificity in cross-validation and 80%/75% in testing. In validation, progression to ophthalmopathy was predicted by the model with roughly 71% sensitivity and roughly 72% specificity, a median of 6.5 months before onset.

The rearranged segments are TRBV7-3 and TRBJ2-7, with a weak D call of TRBD2 (5 bases match). The TCR was taken from a woman aged 45-65 years with Graves' hyperthyroidism. The sample taken for sequencing was blood. DNA sequence: TGTGCCAGCAGTTTATCTTCTCGGGGAGCCTACGAGCAGTACTTC. Translated, this is CASSLSSRGAYEQYF.